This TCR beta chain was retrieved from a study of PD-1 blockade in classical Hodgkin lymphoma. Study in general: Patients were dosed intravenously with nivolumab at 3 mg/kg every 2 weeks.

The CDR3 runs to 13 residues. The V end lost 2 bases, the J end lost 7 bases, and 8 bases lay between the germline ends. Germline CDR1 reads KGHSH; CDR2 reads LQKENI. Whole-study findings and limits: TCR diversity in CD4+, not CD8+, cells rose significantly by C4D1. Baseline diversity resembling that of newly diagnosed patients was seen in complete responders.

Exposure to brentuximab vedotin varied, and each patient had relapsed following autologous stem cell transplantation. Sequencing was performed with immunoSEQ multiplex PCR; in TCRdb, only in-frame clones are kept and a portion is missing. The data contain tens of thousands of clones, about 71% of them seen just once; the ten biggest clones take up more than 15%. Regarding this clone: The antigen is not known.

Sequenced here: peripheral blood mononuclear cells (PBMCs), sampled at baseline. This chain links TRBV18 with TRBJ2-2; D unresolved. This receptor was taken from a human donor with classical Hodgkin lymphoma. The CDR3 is CASSPGMVGELFF. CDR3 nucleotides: TGTGCCAGCTCACCAGGCATGGTCGGGGAGCTGTTTTTT. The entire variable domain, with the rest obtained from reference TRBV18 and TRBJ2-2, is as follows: NAGVMQNPRHLVRRRGQEARLRCSPMKGHSHVYWYRQLPEEGLKFMVYLQKENIIDESGMPKERFSAEFPKEGPSILRIQQVVRGDSAAYFCASSPGMVGELFFGEGSRLTVL.